This T cell receptor (beta chain) was sequenced during a study of T cell repertoires in cytomegalovirus infection (dated by TCRdb to between 2017 and 2020). Regarding the research as a whole: The HLA type of each donor mattered for the analysis, because public TCR beta signatures pointed to carriage of CMV infection along with the matching HLA type. General findings and caveats noted by the study authors: In both this cohort and an independent cohort of some 380 donors, the cumulative frequency of public TCR beta family members distinguished carriers of CMV infection plus the relevant HLA type. The ex vivo response was dominated by HLA-C-restricted CMV-specific TCR beta clonotypes, and the single most frequent clonotype in two of eight donors was supplied by these HLA-C-restricted clonotypes.

Sequencing relied on an Illumina HiSeq 1500. The public reads were quality trimmed at Q25 with fastp and then assembled into clones with MiXCR by TCRdb, keeping productive beta chains. Here each entry gathers all rows of one CDR3 protein and keeps the most common genes and DNA. The sample has 200,000 to 250,000 distinct CDR3 sequences on record, roughly 22% of them singletons. The ten largest clones take up about 18% of the sample. V is shortened by 0 bases, J by 7 bases, and the region joining them spans 19 bases. The CDR3 runs 16 residues from the cysteine to the phenylalanine. The retained sequence is limited to the CDR3, 48 bases, with the frame set at the first base. From a lookup of the germline V gene, CDR1 and CDR2 are SQVTM and ANQGSEA. This clonotype was counted only a few times. It lacks a known antigen. The sample holds no much larger clone one base away, and base qualities are not on file.

The sequenced sample consisted of CD8+ T cells from PBMCs. The receptor was derived from a human donor in good health (CMV status not recorded). Some clones in this sample may be carry-over from other donors' samples. The chain is made from TRBV29-1 and TRBJ2-1, with the D gene not clear enough to name. CDR3 reads: CSVEDKTVGPRNEQFF. The base sequence is TGCAGCGTTGAAGATAAAACGGTTGGACCACGGAATGAGCAGTTCTTC.